The TCR beta chain under discussion was sequenced for a study of Graves' ophthalmopathy and Graves' hyperthyroidism. Whole-study findings and limits: The model predicted ophthalmopathy progression with 70.59% sensitivity and approximately 72% specificity.

Amplification of the TCR beta CDR3 regions used RNA transcripts (as template). An opening RT-PCR round employed HTBI primers and preceded a second-round multiplex PCR. MiXCR was run by TCRdb on the multiplex PCR reads, yielding one entry per CDR3 protein. The sample lists 660,000 or so distinct CDR3 sequences; 35% to 50% were seen once. Trimming took 5 bases from V and 6 from J, leaving 15 bases between them. This CDR3 spans 15 amino acids. Germline V gene sequence: CDR1 KGHDR, CDR2 SFDVKD. This clonotype was recorded many times. Antigen specificity is unknown. The sequence derives from an adult man with Graves' ophthalmopathy. The chain joins TRBV24-1 to TRBJ2-2; D possibly corresponds to TRBD2 (5 bases). Sequenced input: peripheral blood. CDR3 loop: CATSGEGKAAGELFF. In DNA form, the CDR3 reads TGTGCCACCAGTGGCGAGGGAAAGGCGGCCGGGGAGCTGTTTTTT.